This record looks at one T cell receptor beta chain sequence and its context. Antigen unknown. The source of the sample is a study of blood T cells in healthy people across ages. The study, taken as a whole, reports: Versus aged donors, long-lived donors had higher diversity and more naive CD4+ cells.

PCR was performed a second time for roughly 7 to 12 cycles using a sample-barcoded 5' primer and a J-beta primer mix. A single record per CDR3 protein comes from TCRdb applying MiXCR to the 5' RACE reads. Altogether about 580,000 distinct CDR3 sequences are present, roughly 48% being singletons, with the ten largest covering roughly 25%. The junction had 10 bases not matched to a gene; V was cut back by 7 bases and J by 4 bases. This CDR3 has 17 amino acids. From germline, CDR1 is MDHEN and CDR2 SYDVKM. The chain employs TRBV28 and TRBJ1-6; TRBD1 matches at 10 bases. The sample comprised blood. The TCR comes from a man older than 75 in good health. The CDR3 reads CASKGTGQGFYNSPLHF. For the CDR3, the DNA is TGTGCCAGCAAGGGCACGGGACAGGGGTTTTATAATTCACCCCTCCACTTT.